Included here is one T cell receptor beta chain sequence, with context. The antigen is undetermined. The table came from immunoSEQ multiplex PCR; TCRdb's copy has only in-frame clones and leaves some out. The sample has over a million clones, approximately 98.5% seen once; the top ten hold 0.3% to 0.45%. The record originates from a study of shared clonotypes between healthy human individuals. Study in general: The donors, a couple of women and a few men, were aged 18 to 49. A donor's plate count was three for CD4 naive and three for CD4 memory; CD8 naive had two and CD8 memory one. Regarding the study as a whole: Roughly 5% of naive CD4 clonotypes were common to a handful of donors.

The V gene lost 8 bases and the J gene lost 1 base, with 8 bases spanning the gap. CDR3 length equals 12 residues. Germline assignment: CDR1 MNHEY and CDR2 SMNVEV (reference sequence). Sequenced material: naive CD4+ T cells sorted from blood. Subset of the sample: CD45RA+ positively selected. The source of this sequence is a man under 40 in good health. V and J are TRBV27 and TRBJ2-5; D not certain. CDR3 nucleotide sequence: TGTGCCAGCCATCCGGGCCAAGAGACCCAGTACTTC. Its translation: CASHPGQETQYF.